A single sample gave rise to the 6 T cell receptor beta chains below, sequenced in a study of tumor and adjacent non-tumor tissue in lung cancer. TCRbeta libraries were built with three rounds of nested PCR, modified from ARM-PCR. One entry per CDR3 protein results from TCRdb running MiXCR on the multiplex PCR reads. This sample has 70,000 to 90,000 distinct CDR3 sequences, with roughly 80% found just once. The template was RNA from unsorted bulk tissue. The normal lung tissue was taken more than 3 cm from the tumor edge. Specimen: distant non-tumor lung tissue. Receptors were obtained from a man aged 60-69 years with non-small cell lung cancer.

The chain couples TRBV6-6 to TRBJ2-3, with a possible D match to TRBD1 (6 bases). Trimming cost V 5 bases and J 2 bases, with 11 bases left between them. Germline V gene lookup returns CDR1 MNHNY and CDR2 SVGAGI (reference sequence). The CDR3 is 14 residues long. The CDR3 protein is CASSAQGHTDTQYF. The CDR3 DNA is TGTGCCAGCAGTGCCCAGGGACACACAGATACGCAGTATTTT.

Turning to this clonotype: A read error may be the cause here, since a much bigger clone is one base away. The rearrangement joins TRBV5-5 to TRBJ2-5; TRBD2 agrees at 8 bases. CDR3 size: 16 residues. With 0 bases clipped from V and 3 bases from J, the junction kept 7 bases outside the gene matches. Germline CDR1 SGHKS, CDR2 YYEKEE (reference sequence). The CDR3: CASSLAPGLVKETQYF. CDR3 coding DNA: TGTGCCAGCAGCTTGGCCCCGGGACTAGTTAAAGAGACCCAGTACTTC.

Only a few counts were recorded for this clonotype. With a much larger clone just one base away, this may be a read error. The chain joins TRBV29-1 to TRBJ2-7, with D perhaps matching TRBD2 (7 bases). The germline V gene encodes CDR1 SQVTM and CDR2 ANQGSEA. The CDR3 has 13 residues. CDR3: CSVEGEGQYEQHF. Written as DNA, the CDR3 is TGCAGCGTTGAGGGGGAGGGACAATACGAGCAGCACTTC.

This clonotype was detected once. The CDR3 does not end in the conserved phenylalanine or tryptophan, so this is likely a read error. The chain couples TRBV11-2 to TRBJ2-5; no clear D gene. CDR3 size: 13 residues. V was cut by 10 bases and J by 3 bases, with 15 bases left in between. CDR1 SGHAT and CDR2 FQNNGV come from the germline V gene. The chain's CDR3 is CAIISTREETQYL. For the CDR3, the DNA is TGTGCCATCATCTCTACAAGGGAAGAGACCCAGTACTTG.

This clonotype came up a few times. A much larger clone is a single base away; this may be a read error. The V gene is TRBV20-1, the J gene TRBJ2-3; TRBD2 might be the D (6 bases). The CDR3 covers 13 residues. Germline lookup yields CDR1 DFQATT and CDR2 SNEGSKA (reference sequence). CDR3 sequence: CSAYSGSIDTQYF. Here the CDR3 DNA reads TGCAGTGCCTATAGCGGTAGCATAGATACGCAGTATTTT.

As regards this clonotype: The junction differs from germline at one of its ends, possibly a read error. This chain connects TRBV5-4 to TRBJ1-1, with no clear D. CDR1 and CDR2 from the germline V gene are SGHNT and YYREEE (reference sequence). The length of the CDR3 is 14 residues. In nucleotides, the CDR3 is TGTACCAGCAGCTCGTGCGACACCTTCGGAGGAGCTTTCTTT. Translated: CTSSSCDTFGGAFF.